The clone carrying this T cell receptor beta chain has just a few counts. Its antigen is still unknown. The data are from a study of beta chain features in type 1 diabetes. Study in general: In age, gender and cell yields, patients were similar to healthy donors. General study points: Moderate yet significant TCRB CDR3 shortening was seen in Type 1 diabetes patients in all four CD4+ subsets.

The CDR3 extends over 17 amino acids. CDR1 LNHDA and CDR2 SQIVND come from the germline V gene (reference sequence). Trimming shortened V by 7 bases and J by 2 bases, and 21 bases separated the two germline ends. Isolated RNA was reverse transcribed in full, so expressed TCRB transcripts were sequenced. Roughly 3.4 million reads were obtained on average from naive, central memory and regulatory T cell samples. Only in-frame clones appear in the TCRdb table, and some are missing; sequencing was by immunoSEQ multiplex PCR. The sample lists about 130,000 clones, 7.5% to 9.5% seen once, with roughly 0.75% in the top ten.

Sequenced: central memory CD4+ T cells from blood. This chain uses TRBV19 with TRBJ1-5, with a possible D match to TRBD1 (5 bases). This TCR was sampled from a young man with type 1 diabetes. Here the CDR3 reads CASTRDSPNVGNQPQHF. The CDR3 DNA follows: TGTGCCAGTACGAGGGACTCACCAAATGTGGGCAATCAGCCCCAGCATTTT.